This T cell receptor (beta chain) was found in a study of T-cell memory formation after mild COVID-19. Study findings and constraints: Confirmation of SARS-CoV-2 specificity was lacking for second-wave clones peaking day 37. Day 15 to 85 contracting clones showed balanced CD4/CD8; day 15 to 37 expanders favored CD4+. Largely, contracting CD4+ clones fell within CM and EM, and contracting CD8+ clones within EMRA.

Details on this clonotype: Its antigen is unidentified.

One entry per CDR3 protein, called by TCRdb with MiXCR from the 5' RACE reads. This table has 45,000 to 65,000 distinct CDR3 sequences, roughly a tenth appearing once. There are 18 residues in the CDR3. Sequenced input: PBMCs or a T cell subset sorted from them (not recorded which). The chain has TRBV21-1 and TRBJ1-5. TRBV21-1 is noted as a pseudogene. The source of this sequence is an adult woman who had mild COVID-19 (a few samples of this study predate the infection). Cell type and time point are not known. CDR3 sequence reads: CASSSRDKHRRGCQPQHF. In DNA, the CDR3 is TGTGCCAGCAGCTCCCGGGACAAGCACCGGCGAGGGTGTCAGCCCCAGCATTTT.